A single sample is the source of the 28 T cell receptor beta chains below, sequenced in a study of T cell responses to AZD1222 COVID-19 vaccine. This table comes from immunoSEQ multiplex PCR, and its TCRdb copy is limited to in-frame clones, with some not included. Of 130,000 to 150,000 clones in the sample, about 87% were seen once. The sample here was peripheral blood, taken on day 0 of AZD1222 vaccination. Source of these receptors: an adult in good health.

This clone has a single count. The gene calls are TRBV19 and TRBJ2-5; D is undetermined. Trimming stripped 7 bases from V and 2 bases from J, with 11 bases between. This CDR3 has 13 residues. Per germline, CDR1 LNHDA and CDR2 SQIVND (reference sequence). CDR3 amino acids: CASNPDGQETQYF. CDR3 sequence (DNA): TGTGCCAGTAATCCAGACGGGCAAGAGACCCAGTACTTC.

This sequence joins TRBV28 and TRBJ1-2; D remains ambiguous. The CDR3 is 14 amino acids. Between the trimmed V and J ends, which lost 5 bases and 1 base, there was a span of 11 bases. Germline values: CDR1 MDHEN, CDR2 SYDVKM. CDR3 sequence: CASSTHSSNYGYTF. The DNA for the CDR3 is TGTGCCAGCAGTACTCACAGCAGTAACTATGGCTACACCTTC.

The chain has TRBV6-2 or TRBV6-3 and TRBJ1-5; unclear D gene. The V end lost 1 base, the J end lost 7 bases, and 8 bases lay between the germline ends. CDR1 is MNHEY, CDR2 SVGEGT, per germline. This CDR3 has 13 amino acids. CDR3 sequence reads: CASSYWERQPQHF. CDR3 in DNA: TGTGCCAGCAGTTACTGGGAGAGGCAGCCCCAGCATTTT.

The sample holds one count of this clone. Written as DNA, the CDR3 is TGCGCCAGCAGACTTACCGGGACTAGCCTCACCGGGGAGCTGTTTTTT. Translated: CASRLTGTSLTGELFF. The chain has TRBV4-1 and TRBJ2-2; 9 positions agree with TRBD2. Trimming took 6 bases from V and 4 from J; bases not matched to a gene: 9. Germline CDR1 and CDR2: MGHRA and YSYEKL. The CDR3 loop spans 16 amino acids.

V is TRBV7-2 and J is TRBJ2-2; TRBD1 or TRBD2 may be the D gene (5 bases each). V lost 3 bases to trimming and J lost 4 bases, with 15 bases between them. Per germline, CDR1 SGHTA and CDR2 FQGNSA. The CDR3 extends over 16 amino acids. CDR3 DNA: TGTGCCAGCAGCTTTAGAACCGGGACGGCCACCGGGGAGCTGTTTTTT. Translation gives CASSFRTGTATGELFF.

The gene calls are TRBV7-9 and TRBJ2-7; weak D call: TRBD2 (5 bases). Trimming stripped 5 bases from V and 4 bases from J, with 24 bases between. Germline assignment: CDR1 SEHNR and CDR2 FQNEAQ (reference sequence). The CDR3 loop spans 17 amino acids. CDR3 residues: CASSPLGEGLVRYEQYF. As DNA, the CDR3 is TGTGCCAGCAGCCCGCTAGGTGAGGGTCTAGTTAGATACGAGCAGTACTTC. The full variable domain, rest sourced from reference TRBV7-9 and TRBJ2-7, is DTGVSQNPRHKITKRGQNVTFRCDPISEHNRLYWYRQTLGQGPEFLTYFQNEAQLEKSRLLSDRFSAERPKGSFSTLEIQRTEQGDSAMYLCASSPLGEGLVRYEQYFGPGTRLTVT.

J is TRBJ2-2 and V is TRBV27; D possibly corresponds to TRBD2 (7 bases). The CDR3 is 18 amino acids. The V and J ends lost 0 bases and 8 bases respectively, with 22 bases between them. Germline CDR1 MNHEY, CDR2 SMNVEV (reference sequence). This CDR3 is CASSLSPGGGPQGGELFF. In nucleotides, the CDR3 is TGTGCCAGCAGTTTATCGCCCGGCGGGGGCCCCCAGGGGGGGGAGCTGTTTTTT.

The chain links TRBV21-1 to TRBJ2-2; the table's D call, TRBD2, has no DNA check behind it. TRBV21-1 is a recognized pseudogene. CDR3 length: 18 residues. The CDR3 DNA reads TGTGCCAGCACCCCGGGGGGACTAGCGGGGGATAACACCGGGGAGCTGTTTTTT. It codes for CASTPGGLAGDNTGELFF.

V usage is TRBV27 and J usage is TRBJ1-5; maybe TRBD1 (6 bases). Germline lookup yields CDR1 MNHEY and CDR2 SMNVEV (reference sequence). CDR3 length equals 15 residues. V lost 6 bases to trimming and J lost 4 bases, with 16 bases between them. This chain's CDR3 is CASRSGTQGNQPQHF. In DNA form, the CDR3 reads TGTGCCAGCAGATCTGGGACCCAGGGGAATCAGCCCCAGCATTTT.

The chain has TRBV29-1 and TRBJ1-1; D call uncertain. The V end was cut by 7 bases, the J end by 0 bases, with 15 bases between. CDR3 length: 14 residues. CDR1 and CDR2 (germline): SQVTM, ANQGSEA. Here the CDR3 reads CSASLGSVNTEAFF. CDR3 coding DNA: TGCAGCGCCTCCTTGGGGTCCGTGAACACTGAAGCTTTCTTT.

This sequence joins TRBV7-2 and TRBJ2-5; TRBD2 matches at 12 bases. The CDR3 has 16 residues. The V and J ends lost 5 bases and 2 bases, in that order; junction bases with no gene match: 6. Per germline, CDR1 SGHTA and CDR2 FQGNSA. The CDR3 is CASSPTSGGFQETQYF. The CDR3 DNA reads as TGTGCCAGCAGCCCCACTAGCGGGGGGTTTCAAGAGACCCAGTACTTC.

The chain employs TRBV12-5 and TRBJ2-1; no definite D call. The V end lost 8 bases, the J end lost 5 bases, and 13 bases lay between the germline ends. The CDR3 contains 13 residues. Germline CDR1 LGHNT, CDR2 FRNRAP. The CDR3 loop reads CASRAEWNNEQFF. The CDR3 DNA reads TGTGCTAGTCGGGCGGAATGGAACAATGAGCAGTTCTTC.

The chain couples TRBV6-2 or TRBV6-3 to TRBJ1-1, with TRBD1 matching 7 bases. The length of the CDR3 is 16 residues. V lost 5 bases, J lost 1 base, and 10 bases stayed unmatched. Germline V lookup: CDR1 MNHEY, CDR2 SVGEGT. The chain's CDR3 is CASSVGAGQPNTEAFF. CDR3 DNA sequence: TGTGCCAGCAGTGTCGGGGCGGGACAGCCGAACACTGAAGCTTTCTTT.

This chain links TRBV9 with TRBJ1-5; D remains ambiguous. The CDR3 spans 14 residues. Trimming shortened V by 1 base and J by 4 bases, and 9 bases separated the two germline ends. In germline, CDR1 is SGDLS, CDR2 YYNGEE. This chain's CDR3 is CASSVLGINQPQHF. DNA for the CDR3: TGTGCCAGCAGCGTACTGGGGATAAATCAGCCCCAGCATTTT.

The chain couples TRBV6-5 to TRBJ2-7; D possibly corresponds to TRBD2 (6 bases). Germline V gives CDR1 MNHEY, CDR2 SVGAGI. The CDR3 is 15 residues long. The V gene lost 2 bases and the J gene lost 2 bases, with 13 bases spanning the gap. The CDR3 bases are TGTGCCAGCAGTTACGGGGAGGCAGGGCCCTACGAGCAGTACTTC. This codes for CASSYGEAGPYEQYF.

The CDR3 here is CASSQSWTGVHGYTF. For the CDR3, the DNA is TGTGCCAGCAGCCAAAGCTGGACAGGGGTCCACGGCTACACCTTC. The genes are TRBV3-1 (or the pseudogene TRBV3-2) and TRBJ1-2; 9 bases are shared with TRBD1. This CDR3 comprises 15 residues. Germline-derived CDR1 and CDR2 are LGHDT and YNNKEL (reference sequence). J lost 8 bases, V lost 2 bases, and 9 bases had no gene match.

The chain carries TRBV18 and TRBJ1-1; a possible D gene is TRBD1 (6 bases). Trimming removed 3 bases at V and 1 base at J, with 12 bases between. The CDR3 covers 15 residues. The germline CDR1 and CDR2 sequences are KGHSH and LQKENI. Written as DNA, the CDR3 is TGTGCCAGCTCACCCGCTGGGACATCGAACACTGAAGCTTTCTTT. Translating gives CASSPAGTSNTEAFF.

V gene TRBV24-1 combines with J gene TRBJ1-2; D is possibly TRBD1 (5 bases). Deletions cut 3 bases from V and 2 bases from J, with 9 bases between. The germline gives CDR1 KGHDR, CDR2 SFDVKD. The CDR3 is 14 amino acids. CDR3 sequence (DNA): TGTGCCACCAGTGATGGGGCGACGAACTATGGCTACACCTTC. It yields the protein CATSDGATNYGYTF.

This chain uses TRBV27 with TRBJ1-4; TRBD1 agrees at 7 bases. The CDR3 runs to 14 residues. V shed 2 bases and J 7 bases; nucleotides not matched to a gene: 4. In germline, CDR1 is MNHEY, CDR2 SMNVEV (reference sequence). The CDR3 protein is CASSLEGAGEKLFF. CDR3 in DNA: TGTGCCAGCAGTTTAGAGGGGGCGGGTGAAAAACTGTTTTTT. Full variable domain (outside the CDR3, taken from reference TRBV27 and TRBJ1-4): EAQVTQNPRYLITVTGKKLTVTCSQNMNHEYMSWYRQDPGLGLRQIYYSMNVEVTDKGDVPEGYKVSRKEKRNFPLILESPSPNQTSLYFCASSLEGAGEKLFFGSGTQLSVL.

V usage is TRBV18 and J usage is TRBJ1-6; D gene ambiguous. Germline CDR1 and CDR2: KGHSH and LQKENI. Trimming left V 3 bases short and J 5 bases short, with 11 bases between. The CDR3 is 15 residues long. CDR3 DNA: TGTGCCAGCTCACCCGGAGCGGGGAATAATTCACCCCTCCACTTT. Translating gives CASSPGAGNNSPLHF. The whole variable domain, remainder taken from reference TRBV18 and TRBJ1-6, is NAGVMQNPRHLVRRRGQEARLRCSPMKGHSHVYWYRQLPEEGLKFMVYLQKENIIDESGMPKERFSAEFPKEGPSILRIQQVVRGDSAAYFCASSPGAGNNSPLHFGNGTRLTVT.

A word on this clone: Within the sample, other DNA sequences also encode this same CDR3. The V and J genes are TRBV9 and TRBJ2-7; the match to TRBD2 covers 9 bases. The CDR3 has 14 amino acids. Looked up from germline, CDR1 is SGDLS and CDR2 is YYNGEE. The V gene end was trimmed by 5 bases and the J gene end by 2 bases; junction bases not matched to a gene: 5. The DNA for the CDR3 is TGTGCCAGCAGTCCCCGACTAGCGGCCTACGAGCAGTACTTC. Translating it yields CASSPRLAAYEQYF.

This chain uses TRBV30 with TRBJ2-7, with no clear D. V shed 1 base and J shed 5 bases, with 15 bases lying between them. Germline CDR1 and CDR2: GTSNPN and SVGIG (reference sequence). The CDR3 is made up of 14 amino acids. The chain's CDR3 is CAWSASLVIDEQYF. In DNA, the CDR3 is TGTGCCTGGAGTGCTAGTTTGGTCATCGACGAGCAGTACTTC.

CDR3 coding DNA: TGTGCCAGCAGCTTAGCGCCGGGACAGGCCTATGGCTACACCTTC. Translated, it gives CASSLAPGQAYGYTF. The chain is built from TRBV7-8 and TRBJ1-2, with TRBD1 matching over 8 bases. The CDR3 loop spans 15 amino acids. V lost 0 bases and J lost 4; bases outside the gene matches: 4. The germline gives CDR1 SGHVS, CDR2 FQNEAQ.

The chain links TRBV7-2 to TRBJ2-7; tentatively, D is TRBD1 (6 bases). CDR3 size: 15 residues. Trimming took off 1 base at V and 0 bases at J, with 10 bases between the two ends. Germline lookup yields CDR1 SGHTA and CDR2 FQGNSA. CDR3 coding DNA: TGTGCCAGCAGCTTAGGGACAGTGAGCTCCTACGAGCAGTACTTC. Protein: CASSLGTVSSYEQYF.

The genes are TRBV28 and TRBJ1-1, with 12 bases fitting TRBD1. J lost 4 bases, V lost 3 bases, and 9 bases had no gene match. The germline V gene encodes CDR1 MDHEN and CDR2 SYDVKM. The CDR3 runs 17 residues. CDR3 nucleotide sequence: TGTGCCAGCAGTTTGGGGGACAGGGGGCGCTGGGGCACTGAAGCTTTCTTT. As protein: CASSLGDRGRWGTEAFF.

On this clone: One end of the junction varies from germline; a read error may be responsible. The genes are TRBV28 and TRBJ2-7, with unresolved D. In germline, CDR1 is MDHEN, CDR2 SYDVKM. The CDR3 loop spans 14 amino acids. In DNA form, the CDR3 reads TGTGCCAGCGGTTTAGGCCTAGTTGCCTACGAGCAGTACTTC. It codes for CASGLGLVAYEQYF.

By sample fraction, this clone is medium-sized. The CDR3 DNA sequence: TGTGCCAGCCGGGTTCGGGACAGGACAAACTTTTTCTCTGGAAACACCATATATTTT. It specifies CASRVRDRTNFFSGNTIYF. This chain joins TRBV2 and TRBJ1-3, with 8 positions matching TRBD1. Germline V gives CDR1 SNHLY, CDR2 FYNNEI. The V and J ends lost 8 bases and 0 bases, in that order; junction bases with no gene match: 18. The CDR3 consists of 19 residues.

The V gene is TRBV28, the J gene TRBJ1-4, with 8 positions matching TRBD1. Germline loops: CDR1 MDHEN, CDR2 SYDVKM. The CDR3 runs 13 residues. The trim removed 5 bases at V and 10 bases at J, leaving 6 bases unmatched. The CDR3 DNA follows: TGTGCCAGCAGTGTATCAACAGGGGGAAAACTGTTTTTT. Its translation: CASSVSTGGKLFF.